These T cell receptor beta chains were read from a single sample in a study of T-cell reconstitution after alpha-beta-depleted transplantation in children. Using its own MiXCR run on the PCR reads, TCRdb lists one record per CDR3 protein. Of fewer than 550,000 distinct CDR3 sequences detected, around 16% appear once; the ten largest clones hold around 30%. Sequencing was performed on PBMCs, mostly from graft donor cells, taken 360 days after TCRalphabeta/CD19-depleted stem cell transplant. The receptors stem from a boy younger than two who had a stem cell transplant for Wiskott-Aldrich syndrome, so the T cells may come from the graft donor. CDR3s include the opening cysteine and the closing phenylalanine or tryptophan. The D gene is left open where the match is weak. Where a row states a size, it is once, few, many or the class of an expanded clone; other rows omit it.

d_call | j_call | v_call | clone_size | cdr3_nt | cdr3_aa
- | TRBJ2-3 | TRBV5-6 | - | TGTGCCAGCAGCTTGGCCGGGACAAGGGTCAGTAGGGATACGCAGTATTTT | CASSLAGTRVSRDTQYF
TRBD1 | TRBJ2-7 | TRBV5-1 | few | TGCGCCAGCAGCTCTACCGACAGGGGATTCTTCGAGCAGTACTTC | CASSSTDRGFFEQYF
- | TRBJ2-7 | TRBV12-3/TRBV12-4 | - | TGTGCCAGCAGTTTGGGGACGACGGGCGAGCAGTACTTC | CASSLGTTGEQYF
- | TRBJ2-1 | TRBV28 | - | TGTGCCAGCAGTTTAAGGGAGTGGAGCTACGGCAATGAGCAGTTCTTC | CASSLREWSYGNEQFF
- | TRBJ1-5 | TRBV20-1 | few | TGCAGTGCTGGCAGGGCTAATCAGCCCCAGCATTTT | CSAGRANQPQHF
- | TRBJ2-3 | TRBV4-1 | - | TGCGCCAGCAGCCAAGATTTGTTCCGGCCCCTTGGTAAGGGCACAGATACGCAGTATTTT | CASSQDLFRPLGKGTDTQYF
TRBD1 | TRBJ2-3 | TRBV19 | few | TGTGCCAGCACCAGGACAGGGATAGATACGCAGTATTTT | CASTRTGIDTQYF
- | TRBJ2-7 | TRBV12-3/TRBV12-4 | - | TGTGCCAGCAGTTTAGGGAGCTACAGGGCCGAGCAGTACTTC | CASSLGSYRAEQYF
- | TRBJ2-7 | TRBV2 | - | TGTGCCAGCATGATTAGGATCTCCTACGAGCAGTACTTC | CASMIRISYEQYF
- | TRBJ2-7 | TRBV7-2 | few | TGTGCCAGCAGCTCCACAACCAGGGCTCTCTACGAGCAGTACTTC | CASSSTTRALYEQYF
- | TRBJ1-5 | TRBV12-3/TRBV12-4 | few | TGTGCCAGCAGTTTAGCATCAAGTTCAGTTAGCAATCAGCCCCAGCATTTT | CASSLASSSVSNQPQHF
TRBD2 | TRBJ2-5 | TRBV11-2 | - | TGTGCCAGCAGCTTCGTACTAGCGGGAGATGAAGAGACCCAGTACTTC | CASSFVLAGDEETQYF
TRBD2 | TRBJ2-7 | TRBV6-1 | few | TGTGCCAGCATCCAAATCGGGAGGGTCGAGCAGTACTTC | CASIQIGRVEQYF
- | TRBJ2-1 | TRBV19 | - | TGTGCCAGTCGACTTAGATTCGCCCTGAGCAATGAGCAGTTCTTC | CASRLRFALSNEQFF
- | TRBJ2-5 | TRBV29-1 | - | TGCAGCGCCGGAAAGGGGTCCTGGGAGACCCAGTACTTC | CSAGKGSWETQYF
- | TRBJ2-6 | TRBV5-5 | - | TGTGCCAGCAATGAGTTCGCCCCTGGGGCCAACGTCCTGACTTTC | CASNEFAPGANVLTF
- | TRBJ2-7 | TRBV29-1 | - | TGCAGCGTCTTCGACATCAGGTCGTCCGAGCAGTACTTC | CSVFDIRSSEQYF
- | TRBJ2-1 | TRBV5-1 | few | TGCGCCAGCAGCATAAGGGGGGGATACAATGAGCAGTTCTTC | CASSIRGGYNEQFF
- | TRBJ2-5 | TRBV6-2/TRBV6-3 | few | TGTGCCAGCAGTTACGCCCCCCCGGTCCAAGAGACCCAGTACTTC | CASSYAPPVQETQYF
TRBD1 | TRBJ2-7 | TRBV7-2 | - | TGTGCCAGCAGCTTAGTCGGACAGGTCCCCTACGAGCAGTACTTC | CASSLVGQVPYEQYF
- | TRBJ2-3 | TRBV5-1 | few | TGCGCCAGCAGCCCAACAACTAGTTCGGGCGATACGCAGTATTTT | CASSPTTSSGDTQYF
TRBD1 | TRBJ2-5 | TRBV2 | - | TGTGCCAGCAGTGAAGCTCGGACAGGGCGGGAGACCCAGTACTTC | CASSEARTGRETQYF
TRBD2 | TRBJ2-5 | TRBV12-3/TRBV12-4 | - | TGTGCCAGCAGACCGGGACTAGTATGGGAGACCCAGTACTTC | CASRPGLVWETQYF
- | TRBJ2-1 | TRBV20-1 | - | TGCAGTGCTAGAGAATCACCCTGGCAGGACCCGAACAATGAGCAGTTCTTC | CSARESPWQDPNNEQFF
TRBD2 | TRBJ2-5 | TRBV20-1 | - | TGCAGTGCTAGGTTTTCTAGCGGAGAGACCCAGTACTTC | CSARFSSGETQYF
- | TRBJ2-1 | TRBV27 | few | TGTGCCAGCAGTTCCGGACTACCATCCTACAATGAGCAGTTCTTC | CASSSGLPSYNEQFF
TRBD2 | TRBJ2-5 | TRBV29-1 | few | TGCAGCGTCGAACTAGCGGGACCAGAGACCCAGTACTTC | CSVELAGPETQYF
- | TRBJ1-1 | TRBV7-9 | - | TGTGCCAGCAGCCCGACCGACAGGTACACTGAAGCTTTCTTT | CASSPTDRYTEAFF
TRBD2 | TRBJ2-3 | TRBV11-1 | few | TGTGCCAGCAGCTTATTTAAGACTAGCGGGAGGAATGTAAAGGATACGCAGTATTTT | CASSLFKTSGRNVKDTQYF
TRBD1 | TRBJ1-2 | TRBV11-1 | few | TGTGCCAGCAGCCCACCTCTCTCCGGGACAGGTCTTCGCTATGGCTACACCTTC | CASSPPLSGTGLRYGYTF
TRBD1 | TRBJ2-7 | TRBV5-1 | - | TGCGCCAGCAGCTTGGTCCGGTCAGGGGGCTACGAGCAGTACTTC | CASSLVRSGGYEQYF